One and the same sample provided the 23 T cell receptor beta chains below, sequenced in a study of T cell changes during pregnancy in multiple sclerosis. Using immunoSEQ multiplex PCR, the repertoire was profiled, and TCRdb retains in-frame clones only, with some absent. Of about 75,000 clones listed, 70% to 90% were seen once; the top ten hold about 0.9%. Sequenced here: peripheral blood, sampled in the first trimester of pregnancy. These TCRs come from a female donor in good health, enrolled as a control in a pregnancy study.

The chain joins TRBV7-9 to TRBJ2-1, with TRBD2 identical over 10 bases. Germline-derived CDR1 and CDR2 are SEHNR and FQNEAQ (reference sequence). The CDR3 contains 14 residues. V shed 3 bases and J 5 bases; nucleotides not matched to a gene: 1. The CDR3 nucleotides read TGTGCCAGCAGCTTTACTAGCGGGGACAATGAGCAGTTCTTC. It specifies CASSFTSGDNEQFF.

The chain uses TRBV4-2 and TRBJ1-4; D is perhaps TRBD1 (5 bases). CDR1 and CDR2 from the germline V gene are LGHNA and YNFKEQ. The CDR3 loop spans 18 amino acids. V gave up 1 base and J gave up 2 bases, with 17 bases separating them. The CDR3 region is CASSQGAGWVATNEKLFF. Written as DNA, the CDR3 is TGTGCCAGCAGCCAAGGGGCAGGGTGGGTGGCTACTAATGAAAAACTGTTTTTT.

The chain carries TRBV27 and TRBJ2-4, with D possibly being TRBD1 (5 bases). Per germline, CDR1 MNHEY and CDR2 SMNVEV (reference sequence). The germline V and J ends were trimmed by 5 bases and 3 bases, with 14 bases remaining between them. There are 15 residues in the CDR3. The CDR3 loop reads CASSPLAGIKNIQYF. DNA of the CDR3: TGTGCCAGCAGTCCCCTCGCAGGGATCAAAAACATTCAGTACTTC.

This clone was counted only a few times. The chain joins TRBV27 to TRBJ1-1, with TRBD1 identical over 9 bases. The CDR3 has 14 amino acids. CDR1 and CDR2 (germline): MNHEY, SMNVEV (reference sequence). Trimming took 3 bases from V and 4 from J; bases not matched to a gene: 3. Written as DNA, the CDR3 is TGTGCCAGCAGTTTTCGGGACAGGGTCACTGAAGCTTTCTTT. Its protein product is CASSFRDRVTEAFF.

The CDR3 DNA reads as TGTGCCAGCAGCTCCTTCGGGGAAGTCAATGGCTACACCTTC. It codes for CASSSFGEVNGYTF. This chain uses TRBV7-9 with TRBJ1-2; D unresolved. Trimming removed 4 bases at V and 6 bases at J, with 15 bases between. From germline, CDR1 is SEHNR and CDR2 FQNEAQ (reference sequence). The CDR3 covers 14 residues.

The chain uses TRBV7-9 and TRBJ2-1, with a weak D call TRBD2 (6 bases). The CDR3 consists of 14 residues. The germline gives CDR1 SEHNR, CDR2 FQNEAQ (reference sequence). V lost 1 base and J lost 6, with 10 bases in between. Written as DNA, the CDR3 is TGTGCCAGCAGCTTAGGACTAGTAGGCAATGAGCAGTTCTTC. This encodes CASSLGLVGNEQFF. Drawing the rest from reference TRBV7-9 and TRBJ2-1, the complete variable domain is DTGVSQNPRHKITKRGQNVTFRCDPISEHNRLYWYRQTLGQGPEFLTYFQNEAQLEKSRLLSDRFSAERPKGSFSTLEIQRTEQGDSAMYLCASSLGLVGNEQFFGPGTRLTVL.

The chain combines TRBV19 with TRBJ1-5, with D unresolved. The V gene's germline CDR1 is LNHDA and CDR2 SQIVND (reference sequence). The CDR3 is made up of 13 amino acids. V was shortened by 3 bases and J by 0 bases, with 3 bases between the two germline ends. CDR3 DNA: TGTGCCAGTAGTATGAGTAGCAATCAGCCCCAGCATTTT. This gives the protein CASSMSSNQPQHF.

This chain connects TRBV10-3 to TRBJ1-1; D possibly corresponds to TRBD1 (5 bases). The CDR3 contains 13 residues. Germline V lookup: CDR1 ENHRY, CDR2 SYGVKD. V lost 6 bases to trimming and J lost 1 base, with 9 bases between them. CDR3 sequence (DNA): TGTGCCATCAGAGGGGTAACGAACACTGAAGCTTTCTTT. Its protein is CAIRGVTNTEAFF.

The V and J genes are TRBV7-8 and TRBJ1-1; D is possibly TRBD1 (5 bases). Between the trimmed V and J ends, which lost 5 bases and 3 bases, there was a span of 16 bases. This CDR3 has 15 residues. Germline V gene sequence: CDR1 SGHVS, CDR2 FQNEAQ. CDR3: CASSKRGTRDTEAFF. In DNA, the CDR3 is TGTGCCAGCAGCAAACGGGGGACTCGGGACACTGAAGCTTTCTTT. Filled out from reference TRBV7-8 and TRBJ1-1, the complete variable domain reads GAGVSQSPRYKVAKRGQDVALRCDPISGHVSLFWYQQALGQGPEFLTYFQNEAQLDKSGLPSDRFFAERPEGSVSTLKIQRTQQEDSAVYLCASSKRGTRDTEAFFGQGTRLTVV.

The rearrangement uses TRBV28 and TRBJ2-1; 9 bases are a match to TRBD2. The CDR3 is 16 residues long. V lost 6 bases to trimming and J lost 1 base; unmatched junction nucleotides: 7. Looked up from germline, CDR1 is MDHEN and CDR2 is SYDVKM. The CDR3 coding sequence is TGTGCCAGCAGCATCGTAACTAGCGGGTCCTACAATGAGCAGTTCTTC. This codes for CASSIVTSGSYNEQFF.

J is TRBJ1-1 and V is TRBV11-3; 7 nucleotides align to TRBD1. V lost 0 bases and J lost 6; bases outside the gene matches: 1. Germline-derived CDR1 and CDR2 are SGHNT and YENEEA. The CDR3 is made up of 13 amino acids. CDR3 coding DNA: TGTGCCAGCAGCTTAGAAACAGGGGCTGAAGCTTTCTTT. Translation: CASSLETGAEAFF. Supplemented by reference TRBV11-3 and TRBJ1-1, the full variable domain reads EAGVVQSPRYKIIEKKQPVAFWCNPISGHNTLYWYLQNLGQGPELLIRYENEEAVDDSQLPKDRFSAERLKGVDSTLKIQPAELGDSAVYLCASSLETGAEAFFGQGTRLTVV.

The chain combines TRBV6-1 with TRBJ2-7, with 12 bases fitting TRBD1. V was clipped by 0 bases and J by 6 bases; unmatched bases: 3. The CDR3 extends over 15 amino acids. The germline V gene encodes CDR1 MNHNS and CDR2 SASEGT. The CDR3 loop reads CASSEAGTGGAEQYF. CDR3 in DNA: TGTGCCAGCAGTGAAGCAGGGACAGGGGGCGCCGAGCAGTACTTC.

This chain links TRBV2 with TRBJ2-7; TRBD1 matches at 10 bases. Trimming took 6 bases from V and 4 from J; bases not matched to a gene: 12. Germline V gene sequence: CDR1 SNHLY, CDR2 FYNNEI. The CDR3 is 16 residues long. In DNA, the CDR3 is TGTGCCAGCAGCAAAATACCGGGACAGGGGATTTACGAGCAGTACTTC. Translation gives CASSKIPGQGIYEQYF.

This chain's CDR3 is CASSLGQGLNSPLHF. The CDR3 coding sequence is TGTGCCAGCAGCTTAGGTCAGGGTTTGAATTCACCCCTCCACTTT. The chain uses TRBV7-9 and TRBJ1-6, with a weak D call TRBD1 (5 bases). The ends were cut back, 1 base at V and 7 bases at J, with 11 bases in the middle. This CDR3 comprises 15 residues. Germline V gives CDR1 SEHNR, CDR2 FQNEAQ (reference sequence).

Here the CDR3 DNA reads TGTGCCAGCCGACTGAACTCTGGAAACACCATATATTTT. Translated: CASRLNSGNTIYF. The rearrangement uses TRBV4-2 and TRBJ1-3, with D uncertain. The CDR3 contains 13 residues. Trimming took off 8 bases at V and 0 bases at J, with 8 bases between the two ends. Germline V CDR1 and CDR2: LGHNA, YNFKEQ.

The chain combines TRBV18 with TRBJ2-1, with D maybe TRBD2 (5 bases). Germline V CDR1 and CDR2: KGHSH, LQKENI. There are 14 residues in the CDR3. The germline V and J ends were trimmed by 1 base and 5 bases, with 9 bases remaining between them. CDR3 sequence (DNA): TGTGCCAGCTCACCACTGCCCGGGGACAATGAGCAGTTCTTC. Translated, it gives CASSPLPGDNEQFF. The variable domain in full, with the rest retrieved from reference TRBV18 and TRBJ2-1, is NAGVMQNPRHLVRRRGQEARLRCSPMKGHSHVYWYRQLPEEGLKFMVYLQKENIIDESGMPKERFSAEFPKEGPSILRIQQVVRGDSAAYFCASSPLPGDNEQFFGPGTRLTVL.

The chain combines TRBV4-1 with TRBJ2-5; D is uncertain. CDR1 is MGHRA and CDR2 is YSYEKL in the germline V gene. V was pared by 1 base and J by 0 bases, with 6 bases between. The CDR3 is 14 amino acids. CDR3 nucleotides: TGCGCCAGCAGCCAAGTTAATTACCAAGAGACCCAGTACTTC. It specifies CASSQVNYQETQYF.

Here the CDR3 DNA reads TGTGCCAGCGAAGGACAGGGGGCGAGAGGCTACACCTTC. This codes for CASEGQGARGYTF. J is TRBJ1-2 and V is TRBV18; TRBD1 agrees at 11 bases. The V segment lost 8 bases and the J segment 8 bases; nucleotides outside the gene matches: 7. CDR1 KGHSH and CDR2 LQKENI come from the germline V gene. CDR3 length: 13 residues.

The V call is TRBV7-7, the J call TRBJ2-3; possibly TRBD2 for D (6 bases). V lost 5 bases and J lost 9, with 21 bases in between. The CDR3 is made up of 15 amino acids. Germline loops: CDR1 SSHAT, CDR2 FNYEAQ (reference sequence). The CDR3 loop is CASSQSTSPGGTQYF. The CDR3 DNA sequence: TGTGCCAGCAGCCAATCTACCTCACCCGGGGGAACGCAGTATTTT.

This chain links TRBV5-1 with TRBJ1-4; tentative D call: TRBD1 (5 bases). The CDR3 runs 11 residues. V dropped 7 bases and J dropped 7 bases, with 8 bases sitting between them. From germline, CDR1 is SGHRS and CDR2 YFSETQ. In DNA form, the CDR3 reads TGCGCCAGCCGGGGGAGTGAAAAACTGTTTTTT. Encoded protein: CASRGSEKLFF.

The chain recombines TRBV18 with TRBJ2-1; TRBD2 might be the D (7 bases). V lost 0 bases and J 6 bases, leaving 18 bases between the germline ends. The CDR3 runs to 17 residues. Germline V lookup: CDR1 KGHSH, CDR2 LQKENI. The CDR3 nucleotides read TGTGCCAGCTCACCACCCGATGGGGGCGGGAGAGGCAATGAGCAGTTCTTC. Translation gives CASSPPDGGGRGNEQFF.

The chain employs TRBV7-9 and TRBJ1-1; D is ambiguous. Germline CDR1 and CDR2: SEHNR and FQNEAQ (reference sequence). The length of the CDR3 is 14 residues. The germline V and J ends were trimmed by 5 bases and 4 bases, with 14 bases remaining between them. This CDR3 is CASSGRLGITEAFF. In DNA, the CDR3 is TGTGCCAGCAGCGGCAGGCTCGGAATCACTGAAGCTTTCTTT.

CDR3 amino acids: CASNPHGDTGELFF. The DNA for the CDR3 is TGTGCCAGCAACCCGCACGGGGACACCGGGGAGCTGTTTTTT. The chain joins TRBV9 to TRBJ2-2; weak D call: TRBD2 (5 bases). CDR3 length: 14 residues. The germline CDR1 and CDR2 sequences are SGDLS and YYNGEE. V was trimmed by 6 bases and J by 3 bases, leaving 12 bases between them.